Given below is one T cell receptor (beta chain) in context. This entry belongs to a study of cytomegalovirus exposure and HLA in healthy donors. This CDR3 is 13 amino acids long. Germline CDR1 reads MDHEN; CDR2 reads SYDVKM. The V segment lost 6 bases and the J segment 7 bases; nucleotides outside the gene matches: 2. 13 Jbeta primers and 60 Vbeta primers were used for the PCR. Sequencing was performed with immunoSEQ multiplex PCR; in TCRdb, only in-frame clones are kept and a portion is missing. Among 210,000 or so clones listed, over 75% were seen once. This sequence originates from a man aged 18 to 29 in good health and CMV-seronegative. The genes are TRBV28 and TRBJ2-2, with TRBD2 identical over 10 bases. The material sequenced was PBMCs. Here the CDR3 reads CASRLAGNGELFF. Here the CDR3 DNA reads TGTGCCAGCAGACTAGCGGGAAACGGGGAGCTGTTTTTT.